This T cell receptor beta chain was sequenced during a study of cytomegalovirus exposure and HLA in healthy donors. PCR employed 60 Vbeta and 13 Jbeta primers. Sequencing was performed with immunoSEQ multiplex PCR; in TCRdb, only in-frame clones are kept and a portion is missing. This sample has about 120,000 clones, with 60% to 80% found just once. With 1 base removed from V and 0 bases from J, the gap between germline ends came to 9 bases. This CDR3 contains 15 residues. The germline V gene has CDR1 MDHEN and CDR2 SYDVKM. The origin of this receptor is a woman aged 50 to 60 in good health and CMV-seronegative. Material for sequencing was PBMCs. The chain recombines TRBV28 with TRBJ1-1, with D possibly being TRBD1 (6 bases). The CDR3 region has the DNA TGTGCCAGCAGTTTATCATACAGGGTGAACACTGAAGCTTTCTTT. This encodes CASSLSYRVNTEAFF.